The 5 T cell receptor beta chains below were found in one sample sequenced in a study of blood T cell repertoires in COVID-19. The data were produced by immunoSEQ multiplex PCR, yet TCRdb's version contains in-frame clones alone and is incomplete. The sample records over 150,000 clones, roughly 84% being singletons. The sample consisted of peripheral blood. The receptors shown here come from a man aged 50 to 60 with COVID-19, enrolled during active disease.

CDR3 coding DNA: TGTGCCAGCAGCCCAGGGACAGGGGTTAGGGAAAAACTGTTTTTT. This gives the protein CASSPGTGVREKLFF. J is TRBJ1-4 and V is TRBV5-6, with TRBD1 matching 10 bases. Losses at the gene ends were 4 bases for V and 8 bases for J; bases not matched to a gene: 8. The CDR3 has 15 residues. Germline CDR1 SGHDT, CDR2 YYEEEE.

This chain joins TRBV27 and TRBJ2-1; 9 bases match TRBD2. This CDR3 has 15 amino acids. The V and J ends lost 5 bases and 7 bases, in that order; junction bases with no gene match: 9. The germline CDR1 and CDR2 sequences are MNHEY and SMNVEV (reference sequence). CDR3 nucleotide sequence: TGTGCCAGCAGTAATAGCGGGAGTTTGGGTAATGAGCAGTTCTTC. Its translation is CASSNSGSLGNEQFF.

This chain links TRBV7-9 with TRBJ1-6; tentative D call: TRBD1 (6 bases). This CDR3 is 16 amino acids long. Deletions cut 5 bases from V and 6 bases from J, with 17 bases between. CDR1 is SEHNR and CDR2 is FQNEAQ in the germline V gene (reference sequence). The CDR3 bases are TGTGCCAGCAGCCCCGGGACACCCGGGATTAATTCACCCCTCCACTTT. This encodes CASSPGTPGINSPLHF.

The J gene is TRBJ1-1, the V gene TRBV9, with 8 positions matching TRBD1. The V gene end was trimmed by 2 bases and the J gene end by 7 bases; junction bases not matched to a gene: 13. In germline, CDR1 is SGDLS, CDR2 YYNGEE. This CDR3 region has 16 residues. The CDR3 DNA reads TGTGCCAGCAGCGTGGGGACAGGCCACCTGGACCGTGAAGCTTTCTTT. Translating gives CASSVGTGHLDREAFF. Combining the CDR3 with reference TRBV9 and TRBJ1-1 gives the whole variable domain DSGVTQTPKHLITATGQRVTLRCSPRSGDLSVYWYQQSLDQGLQFLIQYYNGEERAKGNILERFSAQQFPDLHSELNLSSLELGDSALYFCASSVGTGHLDREAFFGQGTRLTVV.

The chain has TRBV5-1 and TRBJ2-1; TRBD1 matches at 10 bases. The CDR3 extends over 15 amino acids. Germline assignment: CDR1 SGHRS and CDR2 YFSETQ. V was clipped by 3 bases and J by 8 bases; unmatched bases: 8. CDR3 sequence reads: CASSWTGGDFYEQFF. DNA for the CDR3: TGCGCCAGCAGCTGGACAGGGGGAGATTTCTATGAGCAGTTCTTC.